This T cell receptor (beta chain) was obtained from a study of T cell clones after liver transplantation (dated by TCRdb to about 2019). Turning to the overall study: ITN030ST, the source of the samples, was a randomized trial that attempted immunosuppression withdrawal within 2 years of liver transplantation. Donor-reactive T cell clones were identified using TCRbeta sequencing after a pre-transplant mixed lymphocyte reaction and were then followed in post-transplant blood. As an antigen-independent comparator for donor-reactive sequences, third party-reactive TCRbeta sequences were also identified from pre-transplant MLRs. Three of the eight recipients were HCV-positive; the others were transplanted for non-autoimmune, non-viral indications. Subjects received no induction therapy and standard immunosuppression until randomization at 12-24 months post-transplant. Tolerance meant complete immunosuppression withdrawal for at least one year without liver enzymes rising beyond twice the upper limit of normal. Blood samples were collected pre-transplant, pre-randomization before withdrawal, and post-randomization after either complete withdrawal or failed withdrawal. A cohort of 8 liver transplant recipients was studied, of whom 3 were classified as tolerant and 5 as non-tolerant. What the research found in general, with its limitations: The conclusions were considered preliminary, being limited by small, heterogeneous patient numbers and non-standardized post-transplant time points. Since no allograft tissue specimens were available, donor-reactive T cells may have migrated into the graft instead of being deleted. A greater decline was seen for donor-reactive sequences than for third party-reactive sequences, suggesting partial antigen-specific deletion unrelated to withdrawal success. Low numbers of available donor cells limited the measurable donor-reactive repertoire in a couple of subjects. In most of the 8 subjects, circulating donor-reactive CD4 TCRbeta sequences decreased significantly after transplant, regardless of tolerance or HCV status. Once repertoire turnover was taken into account, donor-reactive detection showed a significant reduction for CD4 in 7 of 8 subjects and for CD8 in 8 of 8.

This sample's time point label indicates: pre-transplant. Thawed unstimulated PBMCs were stained for CD3, CD4 and CD8 and FACS-sorted into CD3+CD4+ and CD3+CD8+ populations. All 8 studied subjects were randomized to withdrawal of immunosuppression. The Qiagen DNeasy Blood and Tissue Kit was used for isolation of genomic DNA. On this clone: What antigen it recognizes has not been identified. No per-base quality is available; no much larger clone lies one base away.

Using immunoSEQ, frozen genomic DNA was subjected to high-throughput TCRbeta CDR3 sequencing, a process that included PCR amplification, mapping, bias correction and internal controls. Turning to the authors' computational methods: Productive rearrangements were retained, and unique TCRbeta sequences were defined by the CDR3 nucleotide sequence together with the V and J gene. For classification of a sequence as donor-reactive, at least 5-fold expansion in CFSE-low cells relative to unstimulated pre-transplant cells and a frequency of at least 0.01% were required. Per-subject minimum frequency thresholds, based on the lowest-template unstimulated sample, ensured at least 90% detection power. Jensen-Shannon divergence between the top 1000 TCRbeta sequences after and before transplant was used to measure repertoire turnover. Changes in detection of donor-reactive sequences were tested with two-sided Fisher's exact tests. As stored in TCRdb, this immuneACCESS dataset retains in-frame rearrangements with V and J assigned. A fraction of the clones does not appear; measured against another copy, unresolved V genes explain less than half of the discrepancy, and the remainder lacks a known reason. The D gene and trimming were derived from the DNA, and the V and J assignments and clone size from that table. This sample has more than 95,000 clones in its table, and approximately 78% of those were observed once. The ten biggest clones cover about 1% of the sample.

Based on the germline V gene, the CDR1 and CDR2 sequences are KGHSH and LQKENI. The CDR3 contains 15 residues, cysteine and phenylalanine counted. Only the CDR3 part of the read is kept: 45 bases, read in frame from the first base. Trimming accounts for 6 bases at V and 2 bases at J, while the number of junction bases matched to no gene is 5. This clonotype originated in a human donor who received a liver transplant. The sample consisted of CD4+ T cells from blood, taken before liver transplant. The chain uses TRBV18 and TRBJ2-7; the central 12 bases match TRBD1. For the CDR3, the sequence is CASSRGDRGPYEQYF. The nucleotide sequence reads TGTGCCAGCTCCCGGGGGGACAGGGGGCCCTACGAGCAGTACTTC.